The clone carrying this T cell receptor (beta chain) came up a few times. Its target is unknown. This entry belongs to a study of cytomegalovirus exposure and HLA in healthy donors. The study's findings and limits: The HLA-A and HLA-B alleles of most subjects were reportedly predicted accurately from TCR beta sequences. Usually a TCR sequence was rare, but some public TCRs were found in many donors.

This CDR3 comprises 13 residues. CDR1 is MNHNY, CDR2 SVGAGI, per germline (reference sequence). Unmatched junction bases numbered 1, after V lost 2 bases and J lost 6 bases. It was with 60 Vbeta and 13 Jbeta primers that the PCR ran. The method was immunoSEQ multiplex PCR; TCRdb's version includes in-frame clones alone and lacks a portion of them. Among 75,000 to 95,000 clones listed, around 70% were seen once. Each donor was healthy, and each was a bone marrow donor. Specimen: PBMCs. The rearrangement joins TRBV6-6 to TRBJ2-1, with 7 nucleotides matching TRBD1. The TCR was taken from a man between 45 and 60 years old in good health and CMV-seronegative. Here the CDR3 reads CASSYNRGNEQFF. In DNA, the CDR3 is TGTGCCAGCAGTTACAACAGGGGCAATGAGCAGTTCTTC.